This T cell receptor beta chain appears in the sequencing data of a study of blood T cell repertoires in COVID-19. Overall study: There were acute and convalescent COVID-19 samples, and they came from the United States, Italy and Spain. Sources were T cells, B-cell-depleted T cells, or PBMCs; the material itself was cDNA or gDNA.

This CDR3 spans 14 amino acids. From germline, CDR1 is SEHNR and CDR2 FQNEAQ (reference sequence). Trimming pared 5 bases from V and 4 bases from J, leaving 12 bases between. The authors' processing: Amplified reference gene primers provided the basis for estimating nucleated cell counts. This table comes from immunoSEQ multiplex PCR, and its TCRdb copy is limited to in-frame clones, with some not included. D and trimming were read from the DNA, whereas the V and J calls and clone size are those reported in that table. The data contain a few hundred thousand clones, roughly 83% of them singletons. Sequencing was done on a sample of peripheral blood. The chain couples TRBV7-9 to TRBJ1-5; no reliable D call. The receptor comes from a woman aged 50 to 60 with acute or convalescent COVID-19. The CDR3 DNA is TGTGCCAGCAGCCGAGAGATCGGGAATCAGCCCCAGCATTTT. This codes for CASSREIGNQPQHF.